These 11 T cell receptor beta chains came from one sample sequenced in a study of CD8 T cells in Susac syndrome (dated by TCRdb to the late 2010s). Libraries were prepared through the immunoSEQ multiplex PCR assay. RNA was extracted using the RNeasy kit, and about 0.5 to 1 ug of the RNA was reverse transcribed with random hexamers. Clones were called with MiXCR by TCRdb after fastp trimmed the public reads at Q25, and only in-frame beta chains were retained. Rows with a matching CDR3 protein are joined into one entry that keeps the most common DNA and genes. A total of 95,000 to 150,000 distinct CDR3 sequences appear in this sample, around 94% of them only once. Around 0.28% of the sample is in the top ten clones. The sample was CD8+ T cells from PBMCs. The receptors were gathered from a human donor with Susac syndrome.

This clonotype occurred once. The chain employs TRBV7-9 and TRBJ2-6; TRBD2 might be the D (6 bases). The CDR3 extends over 18 amino acids. Germline V lookup: CDR1 SEHNR, CDR2 FQNEAQ (reference sequence). Trimming removed 8 bases at V and 2 bases at J, with 22 bases between. CDR3 amino acids: CASHMSRGRTPGANVLTF. CDR3 coding DNA: TGTGCCAGCCACATGAGCCGGGGGAGGACCCCTGGGGCCAACGTCCTGACTTTC.

This clonotype was detected once. The rearrangement links TRBV5-1 to TRBJ1-1; no firm D call. The V end was cut by 3 bases, the J end by 9 bases, with 15 bases between. CDR1 SGHRS and CDR2 YFSETQ come from the germline V gene. The CDR3 sequence is 13 residues long. The chain's CDR3 is CASSSSGELQAFF. For the CDR3, the DNA is TGCGCCAGCAGCTCCTCGGGAGAGCTGCAAGCTTTCTTT.

The V and J genes are TRBV10-1 and TRBJ2-5, with D possibly matching TRBD1 (5 bases). The germline V gene encodes CDR1 WNHNN and CDR2 SYGVQD (reference sequence). CDR3 size: 13 residues. Trimming left V 4 bases short and J 5 bases short, with 11 bases between. The CDR3 nucleotides are TGCGCCAGCAGTGGGACACCCAAGGAGACCCAGTACTTC. Its translation is CASSGTPKETQYF.

The V and J genes are TRBV27 and TRBJ2-5; D not certain. CDR1 and CDR2 (germline): MNHEY, SMNVEV (reference sequence). Trimming left V 3 bases short and J 3 bases short, with 14 bases between. This CDR3 is 15 amino acids long. The CDR3 sequence is CASSFGLDNKETQYF. In nucleotides, the CDR3 is TGTGCCAGCAGTTTTGGGCTCGACAACAAAGAGACCCAGTACTTC.

The rearrangement joins TRBV20-1 to TRBJ1-2, with D hard to call. CDR3 length: 11 amino acids. The V gene's germline CDR1 is DFQATT and CDR2 SNEGSKA (reference sequence). This chain's CDR3 is CSDPGNYGYTF. CDR3 DNA: TGCAGCGACCCGGGGAACTATGGCTACACCTTC.

The V call is TRBV18, the J call TRBJ1-2; D is ambiguous. Germline V CDR1 and CDR2: KGHSH, LQKENI. This CDR3 region has 12 residues. V gave up 1 base and J gave up 9 bases, with 9 bases separating them. In DNA form, the CDR3 reads TGTGCCAGCTCACCACTACCTTCCCGCTACACCTTC. It yields the protein CASSPLPSRYTF. Complete variable domain (other parts from reference TRBV18 and TRBJ1-2): NAGVMQNPRHLVRRRGQEARLRCSPMKGHSHVYWYRQLPEEGLKFMVYLQKENIIDESGMPKERFSAEFPKEGPSILRIQQVVRGDSAAYFCASSPLPSRYTFGSGTRLTVV.

The chain couples TRBV24-1 to TRBJ2-1; perhaps TRBD2 as D (6 bases). Per germline, CDR1 KGHDR and CDR2 SFDVKD. The V end was cut by 9 bases, the J end by 8 bases, with 13 bases between. The CDR3 covers 12 residues. DNA for the CDR3: TGTGCCACCTCTGGGGGGTACGATGAGCAGTTCTTC. Its translation: CATSGGYDEQFF.

This clonotype has a single count. This chain uses TRBV24-1 with TRBJ2-1; D is possibly TRBD1 (5 bases). Germline V lookup: CDR1 KGHDR, CDR2 SFDVKD. Trimming removed 6 bases at V and 6 bases at J, with 14 bases between. The CDR3 has 14 amino acids. The CDR3 nucleotides read TGTGCCACCAGTTCCTATGACAGCCCCAATGAGCAGTTCTTC. Translating gives CATSSYDSPNEQFF.

The count of this clonotype is one. The rearrangement links TRBV7-9 to TRBJ2-5; 8 nucleotides match TRBD2. The CDR3 spans 15 residues. Germline lookup yields CDR1 SEHNR and CDR2 FQNEAQ (reference sequence). V shed 5 bases and J 7 bases; nucleotides not matched to a gene: 12. This CDR3 is CASSTLAAAGWTQYF. The CDR3 coding sequence is TGTGCCAGCAGCACACTAGCGGCTGCTGGGTGGACCCAGTACTTC.

V usage is TRBV20-1 and J usage is TRBJ2-7; TRBD1 might be the D (5 bases). The CDR3 contains 14 residues. CDR1 and CDR2 (germline): DFQATT, SNEGSKA (reference sequence). V lost 3 bases and J lost 0, with 12 bases in between. The CDR3 sequence: CSARTTVSSYEQYF. The CDR3 nucleotides are TGCAGTGCTAGGACGACAGTGAGCTCCTACGAGCAGTACTTC.

The CDR3 spells CASGLTGTLNGGLNTEAFF. For the CDR3, the DNA is TGTGCCAGCGGCCTTACCGGGACCCTCAACGGGGGATTGAACACTGAAGCTTTCTTT. J is TRBJ1-1 and V is TRBV6-1; D perhaps matches TRBD1 (5 bases). Trimming shortened V by 8 bases and J by 0 bases, and 28 bases separated the two germline ends. Looked up from germline, CDR1 is MNHNS and CDR2 is SASEGT. This CDR3 region has 19 residues.